This is a list of T cell receptor beta chains from one sample in a study of naive CD8 T cells in extremely preterm neonates. Clones were sequenced by immunoSEQ multiplex PCR, and TCRdb holds only the in-frame ones, with some missing. The data show 6,500 to 9,000 clones, around 98% seen once. Sequenced material: naive CD8+ T cells from blood. These receptors were obtained from a human donor in good health. CDR3s include the opening cysteine and the closing phenylalanine or tryptophan. The D gene is left open where the match is weak. The size entry is marked missing in some rows and otherwise reads once, few, many or a size class.

CDR3	DNA	V	J	size	D
CASSQERLGGSSYEQYF	TGTGCCAGCAGCCAAGAAAGGCTGGGCGGGAGCTCCTACGAGCAGTACTTC	TRBV4-2	TRBJ2-7	NA	TRBD2
CASSSKNWDTQYF	TGTGCCAGCAGCTCGAAGAACTGGGATACGCAGTATTTT	TRBV11-2	TRBJ2-3	NA	NA
CASLVDRASYNEQFF	TGTGCCAGCCTTGTCGACAGAGCTTCCTACAATGAGCAGTTCTTC	TRBV6-1	TRBJ2-1	NA	NA
CASSLGQLYEQYF	TGCGCCAGCAGCTTGGGACAACTCTACGAGCAGTACTTC	TRBV5-1	TRBJ2-7	NA	NA
CASRPGTSGYEQYF	TGTGCCAGCAGACCCGGGACTAGCGGCTACGAGCAGTACTTC	TRBV28	TRBJ2-7	NA	TRBD2
CASAGRAGDPRDTQYF	TGTGCCAGTGCCGGGAGAGCGGGGGACCCCCGGGATACCCAGTACTTC	TRBV27	TRBJ2-5	NA	TRBD2
CASSLAVTGYGYTF	TGTGCCAGCAGCCTCGCCGTAACAGGCTATGGCTACACCTTC	TRBV11-3	TRBJ1-2	NA	NA
CASSARTLMNTEAFF	TGCGCCAGCAGCGCCCGGACACTTATGAACACTGAAGCTTTCTTT	TRBV5-1	TRBJ1-1	NA	NA
CASSLGRTGRQQYF	TGTGCCAGCAGTTTGGGAAGGACAGGGCGGCAACAGTACTTC	TRBV27	TRBJ2-7	NA	TRBD1
CAWIDRSGYTF	TGTGCCTGGATAGACAGGTCTGGCTACACCTTC	TRBV30	TRBJ1-2	NA	NA
CASSRQGSGELFF	TGTGCCAGCAGTAGGCAGGGCAGCGGGGAGCTGTTTTTT	TRBV27	TRBJ2-2	NA	NA
CASSFYDTSSYEQYF	TGTGCCAGCAGCTTCTACGACACGAGCTCCTACGAGCAGTACTTC	TRBV11-3	TRBJ2-7	NA	NA
CASDVAEGTGELFF	TGTGCCAGTGATGTAGCGGAGGGCACCGGGGAGCTGTTTTTT	TRBV9	TRBJ2-2	NA	NA
CAWSVQGNQPQHF	TGTGCCTGGAGTGTACAAGGCAATCAGCCCCAGCATTTT	TRBV30	TRBJ1-5	NA	NA
CASSFGSGGTGELFF	TGTGCCAGCAGTTTTGGGTCGGGAGGCACCGGGGAGCTGTTTTTT	TRBV27	TRBJ2-2	once	TRBD2
CATSRPRDLAGGETDTQYF	TGTGCCACCAGCAGACCACGGGATCTAGCGGGAGGGGAAACAGATACGCAGTATTTT	TRBV15	TRBJ2-3	NA	TRBD2
CASSCLPGTSGNHEQFF	TGTGCCAGCAGCTGCCTGCCCGGGACTAGCGGGAACCATGAGCAGTTCTTC	TRBV7-3	TRBJ2-1	NA	TRBD2
CASSLTSYTEAFF	TGCGCCAGCAGCTTGACTTCGTACACTGAAGCTTTCTTT	TRBV5-1	TRBJ1-1	NA	NA
CASSLASGRADLF	TGTGCCAGCAGTTTGGCTAGCGGGAGGGCCGATCTTTTC	TRBV28	TRBJ2-7	NA	TRBD2
CASSGQTGVHDYGYTF	TGTGCCAGCAGCGGACAGACAGGGGTTCACGACTATGGCTACACCTTC	TRBV9	TRBJ1-2	NA	TRBD1
CASELAGSSYNEQFF	TGTGCCAGCGAACTAGCGGGGAGCTCCTACAATGAGCAGTTCTTC	TRBV28	TRBJ2-1	NA	TRBD2
CASSLVDSVRDTQYF	TGTGCCAGCAGCTTAGTGGACAGCGTACGAGATACCCAGTACTTC	TRBV7-8	TRBJ2-5	NA	NA
CASSSGLSSYNEQFF	TGTGCCAGCAGCTCGGGACTCAGCTCCTACAATGAGCAGTTCTTC	TRBV5-8	TRBJ2-1	NA	NA
CASSPPGGGGQYF	TGTGCCAGCAGCCCCCCGGGAGGCGGGGGGCAGTATTTT	TRBV11-3	TRBJ2-3	NA	TRBD2
CASSVEDKTYEQYF	TGTGCCAGCAGCGTCGAAGACAAGACCTACGAGCAGTACTTC	TRBV21-1	TRBJ2-7	NA	NA
CASSLDRGHEQYF	TGCGCCAGCAGCCTGGACAGGGGGCACGAGCAGTACTTC	TRBV4-1	TRBJ2-7	NA	TRBD1
CASSLAAEGGNNEQFF	TGTGCCAGCAGCTTAGCAGCGGAAGGGGGTAACAATGAGCAGTTCTTC	TRBV7-8	TRBJ2-1	NA	NA
CASSLGGEGTEAFF	TGTGCCAGCAGCTTAGGGGGGGAGGGCACTGAAGCTTTCTTT	TRBV7-9	TRBJ1-1	NA	NA
CATSGGAYQPQHF	TGTGCCACCAGCGGGGGGGCTTATCAGCCCCAGCATTTT	TRBV15	TRBJ1-5	NA	NA
CASSVDPVKSVNTGELFF	TGTGCCAGCAGCGTAGATCCTGTAAAGAGCGTGAACACCGGGGAGCTGTTTTTT	TRBV9	TRBJ2-2	NA	NA
CARGQGFDNEQFF	TGTGCCCGGGGACAGGGATTTGACAATGAGCAGTTCTTC	TRBV30	TRBJ2-1	NA	TRBD1
CASIPDSLRNEQYF	TGTGCCAGCATTCCGGACAGTCTTAGGAACGAGCAGTACTTC	TRBV2	TRBJ2-7	NA	NA
CASSLTGDEQYF	TGCGCCAGCAGTCTAACAGGGGACGAGCAGTACTTC	TRBV10-2	TRBJ2-7	NA	TRBD1
CASSVEGRSYNEQFF	TGTGCCAGCAGCGTAGAGGGGCGGAGCTACAATGAGCAGTTCTTC	TRBV9	TRBJ2-1	NA	NA
CASSLRTVFYNEKLFF	TGTGCCAGCAGTCTCAGGACAGTGTTTTATAATGAAAAACTGTTTTTT	TRBV28	TRBJ1-4	NA	NA
CASSQGLGQGTHIEAFF	TGTGCCAGCAGCCAAGGACTAGGGCAGGGTACCCACATTGAAGCTTTCTTT	TRBV14	TRBJ1-1	NA	NA
CASSLFEGADEQFF	TGCGCCAGCAGCTTGTTCGAGGGGGCGGATGAGCAGTTCTTC	TRBV5-1	TRBJ2-1	NA	TRBD1
CASSLWTEIYNEQFF	TGCGCCAGCAGCTTATGGACAGAAATATACAATGAGCAGTTCTTC	TRBV5-1	TRBJ2-1	NA	NA
CASSERLDRFAGANVLTF	TGTGCCAGCAGTGAGAGATTGGACAGGTTCGCTGGGGCCAACGTCCTGACTTTC	TRBV6-1	TRBJ2-6	NA	TRBD1
CASSLDHRGTYEQYF	TGTGCCAGCAGCTTAGATCACAGGGGAACCTACGAGCAGTACTTC	TRBV11-2	TRBJ2-7	NA	TRBD1
CASSSGGRREWWNYGYTF	TGTGCCAGCAGCTCTGGGGGACGGAGGGAATGGTGGAACTATGGCTACACCTTC	TRBV5-6	TRBJ1-2	NA	NA